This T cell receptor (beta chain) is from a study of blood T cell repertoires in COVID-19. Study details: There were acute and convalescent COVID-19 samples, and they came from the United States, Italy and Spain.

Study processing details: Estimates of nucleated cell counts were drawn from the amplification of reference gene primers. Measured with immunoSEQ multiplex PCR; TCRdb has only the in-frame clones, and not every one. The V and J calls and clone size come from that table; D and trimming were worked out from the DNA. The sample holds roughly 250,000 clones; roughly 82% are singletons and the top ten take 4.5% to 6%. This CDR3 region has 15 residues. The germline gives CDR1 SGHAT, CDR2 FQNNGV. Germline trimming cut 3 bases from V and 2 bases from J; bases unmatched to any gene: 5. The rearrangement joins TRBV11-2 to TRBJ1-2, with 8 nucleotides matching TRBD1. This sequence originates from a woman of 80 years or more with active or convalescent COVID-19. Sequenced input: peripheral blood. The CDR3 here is CASSFDRGKNYGYTF. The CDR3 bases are TGTGCCAGCAGCTTCGACAGGGGAAAGAACTATGGCTACACCTTC.